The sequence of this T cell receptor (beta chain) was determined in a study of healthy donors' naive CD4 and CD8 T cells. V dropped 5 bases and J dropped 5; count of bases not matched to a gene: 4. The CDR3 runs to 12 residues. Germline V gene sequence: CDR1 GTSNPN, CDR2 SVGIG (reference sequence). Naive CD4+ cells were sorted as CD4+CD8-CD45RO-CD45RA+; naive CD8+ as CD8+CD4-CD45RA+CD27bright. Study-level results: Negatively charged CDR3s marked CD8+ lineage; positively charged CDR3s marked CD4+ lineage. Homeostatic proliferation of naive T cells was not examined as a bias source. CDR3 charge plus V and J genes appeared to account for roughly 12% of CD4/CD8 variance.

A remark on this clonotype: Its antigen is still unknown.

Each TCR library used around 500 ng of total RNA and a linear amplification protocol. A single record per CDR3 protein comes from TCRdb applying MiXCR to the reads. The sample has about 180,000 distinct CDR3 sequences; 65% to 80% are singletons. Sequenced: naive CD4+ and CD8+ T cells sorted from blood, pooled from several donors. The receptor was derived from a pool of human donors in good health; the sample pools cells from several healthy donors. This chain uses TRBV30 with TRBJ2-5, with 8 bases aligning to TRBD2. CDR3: CAWAGGFETQYF. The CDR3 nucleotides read TGTGCCTGGGCGGGAGGTTTCGAGACCCAGTACTTC.